The 10 T cell receptor beta chains in this list originate from one sample, sequenced in a study of T cell changes during pregnancy in multiple sclerosis. The data were produced by immunoSEQ multiplex PCR, yet TCRdb's version contains in-frame clones alone and is incomplete. Of over 85,000 clones in the sample, approximately 89% are singletons; the top ten hold more than 1.5%. The sequencing used peripheral blood, collected in the first trimester of pregnancy. Receptor source: a female donor in good health, enrolled as a control in a pregnancy study.

This clone occurred once. This sequence joins TRBV15 and TRBJ1-1, with D possibly being TRBD1 (5 bases). Trimming shortened V by 0 bases and J by 3 bases, and 17 bases separated the two germline ends. The CDR3 is 17 amino acids. Looked up from germline, CDR1 is LNHNV and CDR2 is YYDKDF (reference sequence). This chain's CDR3 is CATSRDRIGVRDTEAFF. As DNA, the CDR3 is TGTGCCACCAGCAGAGATCGGATAGGGGTCAGGGACACTGAAGCTTTCTTT.

This chain connects TRBV7-8 to TRBJ1-3; D is possibly TRBD1 (6 bases). The CDR3 is 16 amino acids. V lost 1 base, J lost 3 bases, and 13 bases lay in between. Germline V lookup: CDR1 SGHVS, CDR2 FQNEAQ. CDR3 amino acids: CASSLVATGFGNTIYF. CDR3 coding DNA: TGTGCCAGCAGCTTAGTTGCCACAGGGTTTGGAAACACCATATATTTT.

The rearrangement uses TRBV7-9 and TRBJ2-3, with a tentative D call TRBD1 (6 bases). Germline V gene sequence: CDR1 SEHNR, CDR2 FQNEAQ (reference sequence). V was pared by 0 bases and J by 4 bases, with 8 bases between. CDR3 size: 14 residues. CDR3 nucleotides: TGTGCCAGCAGCTTAGCGGGGGCAGCAGATACGCAGTATTTT. Amino acids: CASSLAGAADTQYF.

This rearrangement joins TRBV7-2 to TRBJ2-7, with a weak D call TRBD2 (6 bases). The CDR3 is 15 amino acids. Germline V gene sequence: CDR1 SGHTA, CDR2 FQGNSA. Trimming pared 2 bases from V and 2 bases from J, leaving 13 bases between. The CDR3 is CASSLFGGSAYEQYF. For the CDR3, the DNA is TGTGCCAGCAGCTTATTTGGGGGGTCGGCCTACGAGCAGTACTTC.

The rearrangement links TRBV27 to TRBJ1-5, with TRBD1 matching over 8 bases. V was clipped by 5 bases and J by 7 bases; unmatched bases: 7. Germline-derived CDR1 and CDR2 are MNHEY and SMNVEV (reference sequence). This CDR3 contains 14 residues. The CDR3 protein is CASSLGQVDQPQHF. DNA of the CDR3: TGTGCCAGCAGTCTGGGACAGGTTGACCAGCCCCAGCATTTT.

V is TRBV6-5 and J is TRBJ2-7, with 7 bases aligning to TRBD1. V trimming: 5 bases; J trimming: 3 bases; junction bases outside the gene matches: 7. CDR1 and CDR2 (germline): MNHEY, SVGAGI. This CDR3 has 14 amino acids. The DNA for the CDR3 is TGTGCCAGCAGTCTTGGGACAGAGATCTACGAGCAGTACTTC. Residues: CASSLGTEIYEQYF.

CDR3 in DNA: TGCGCCAGCAGTCAATCGAGGAGGTGTCACAGCAATCAGCCCCAGCATTTT. It translates to CASSQSRRCHSNQPQHF. The chain couples TRBV23-1 to TRBJ1-5; D not resolved. TRBV23-1 is identified as an open reading frame with a role that is uncertain. This CDR3 is 17 amino acids long. V was clipped by 0 bases and J by 1 base, with 13 bases between them.

This CDR3 reads CASSPRDEGTDTQYF. In DNA, the CDR3 is TGTGCCAGCAGCCCCAGGGATGAGGGCACAGATACGCAGTATTTT. The gene calls are TRBV5-4 and TRBJ2-3, with D perhaps matching TRBD1 (5 bases). Germline V gene data show CDR1 as SGHNT and CDR2 as YYREEE (reference sequence). This CDR3 spans 15 amino acids. Trimming cost V 4 bases and J 1 base, with 13 bases left between them.

The CDR3 bases are TGCGCCAGCAGCCAAGATAGCGCAAGCTCTGGAAACACCATATATTTT. Its translation: CASSQDSASSGNTIYF. The chain carries TRBV4-3 and TRBJ1-3; D ambiguous. Germline V CDR1 and CDR2: LGHNA, YSLEER. V was pared by 0 bases and J by 0 bases, with 9 bases between. The CDR3 covers 16 residues.

The V call is TRBV11-2, the J call TRBJ2-3; D is undetermined. V lost 1 base and J 6 bases, leaving 11 bases between the germline ends. CDR3 size: 14 residues. Germline V gene lookup returns CDR1 SGHAT and CDR2 FQNNGV. The CDR3: CASSLVNWRDTQYF. The CDR3 DNA sequence: TGTGCCAGCAGCTTAGTTAATTGGCGGGATACGCAGTATTTT.